The present T cell receptor beta chain was sequenced within a study of blood T cell repertoires in COVID-19. Sequenced by immunoSEQ multiplex PCR; TCRdb stores in-frame clones only, minus some. The table records about 260,000 clones, approximately 88% of them present only once. V lost 4 bases to trimming and J lost 6 bases, with 9 bases between them. CDR1 and CDR2 (germline): MNHEY, SMNVEV (reference sequence). This CDR3 spans 13 amino acids. This TCR derives from a human donor in a cohort sampled during active COVID-19. Sequences were obtained from peripheral blood. The chain has TRBV27 and TRBJ2-2; no reliable D call. The CDR3 here is CASSYWAPGELFF. CDR3 DNA: TGTGCCAGCAGTTATTGGGCTCCCGGGGAGCTGTTTTTT.